This section outlines one T cell receptor beta chain sequence together with its context. This entry is derived from a study of OX40 agonist ivuxolimab in advanced cancers. On the study more broadly: Participants averaged approximately 60 years of age (range about 23 to 79) and were less than 85% male.

The CDR3 covers 13 residues. Germline CDR1 and CDR2: KGHSH and LQKENI. Trimming removed 3 bases at V and 5 bases at J, with 10 bases between. Sequencing used immunoSEQ multiplex PCR; TCRdb keeps in-frame clones, though not all of them. The sample carries 65,000 to 70,000 clones, roughly 80% recorded once. The chain recombines TRBV18 with TRBJ2-5; D may be TRBD1 (5 bases). This TCR came from an adult with an advanced solid tumor such as melanoma, head and neck, liver or kidney cancer. This material consisted of CD4+ or CD8+ T cells sorted from blood, taken in a trial of the OX40 agonist ivuxolimab. CDR3 sequence reads: CASSPTTEETQYF. CDR3 nucleotides: TGTGCCAGCTCACCGACGACAGAGGAGACCCAGTACTTC.